These 23 T cell receptor beta chains share one sample of origin, sequenced in a study of shared clonotypes between healthy human individuals. Only in-frame clones appear in the TCRdb table, and some are missing; sequencing was by immunoSEQ multiplex PCR. The data contain hundreds of thousands of clones, about 91% of them singletons. Naive CD8 cells comprised CD45RO-negative, CCR7-positively selected cells, excluding terminally differentiated effector memory CD45RA+ cells. Sample: naive CD8+ T cells sorted from blood. Receptors originate from a man aged 25 to 40 in good health.

The chain has TRBV6-5 and TRBJ1-2; tentative D call: TRBD1 (5 bases). CDR1 MNHEY and CDR2 SVGAGI come from the germline V gene. V shed 0 bases and J shed 6 bases, with 8 bases lying between them. The CDR3 runs 13 residues. CDR3 sequence (DNA): TGTGCCAGCAGTTACTCAAGAGGGGATGGCTACACCTTC. Protein product: CASSYSRGDGYTF.

Details on this clone: Given a far larger clone just one base away, this is likely a sequencing read error. The chain is built from TRBV27 and TRBJ2-1, with D hard to call. This CDR3 has 13 residues. The germline V gene has CDR1 MNHEY and CDR2 SMNVEV (reference sequence). V dropped 5 bases and J dropped 0 bases, with 5 bases sitting between them. CDR3 bases: TGTGCCAGCAGTGAGAGCTCCTACAATGAGCAGTTCTTC. Translation: CASSESSYNEQFF.

V gene TRBV27 combines with J gene TRBJ1-2; D is uncertain. CDR1 is MNHEY, CDR2 SMNVEV, per germline (reference sequence). This CDR3 contains 12 residues. V was cut by 8 bases and J by 4 bases, with 11 bases left in between. CDR3 nucleotide sequence: TGTGCCAGCCCACCGGCCGGCTATGGCTACACCTTC. This encodes CASPPAGYGYTF.

The genes are TRBV29-1 and TRBJ1-2, with 8 positions matching TRBD1. The CDR3 has 13 amino acids. Germline V gene sequence: CDR1 SQVTM, CDR2 ANQGSEA. The J segment lost 4 bases and the V segment lost 4 bases, leaving 5 bases of the junction unmatched. CDR3 sequence reads: CSVGTGLAYGYTF. The CDR3 DNA reads TGCAGCGTTGGGACAGGGCTTGCCTATGGCTACACCTTC.

J is TRBJ2-1 and V is TRBV14, with 9 bases matching TRBD2. J was trimmed by 8 bases and V by 2 bases; bases with no gene match: 13. CDR1 is SGHDN and CDR2 is FVKESK in the germline V gene. The CDR3 is 17 amino acids. The CDR3 protein is CASSQTPGGRGRDEQFF. The CDR3, as DNA: TGTGCCAGCAGCCAAACCCCAGGCGGGAGGGGTAGAGATGAGCAGTTCTTC.

The chain is built from TRBV30 and TRBJ2-1; no clear D gene. Germline lookup yields CDR1 GTSNPN and CDR2 SVGIG (reference sequence). The CDR3 spans 13 residues. V was clipped by 2 bases and J by 5 bases, with 10 bases between them. This CDR3 is CAWSYGQNNEQFF. As DNA, the CDR3 is TGTGCCTGGAGTTACGGGCAGAACAATGAGCAGTTCTTC.

This clone was seen once. The rearrangement uses TRBV7-6 and TRBJ2-7, with 9 bases that match TRBD1. The germline V gene has CDR1 SGHVS and CDR2 FNYEAQ. This CDR3 has 14 amino acids. V lost 5 bases and J lost 5; bases outside the gene matches: 7. CDR3 in DNA: TGTGCCAGCAGCAACCGGGACAGGGAGGACGAGCAGTACTTC. Translation: CASSNRDREDEQYF.

This chain connects TRBV28 to TRBJ1-1, with TRBD1 matching over 10 bases. CDR1 and CDR2 (germline): MDHEN, SYDVKM. The CDR3 runs to 15 residues. Trimming removed 4 bases from V and 1 base from J; junction bases left unmatched: 3. The CDR3 region is CASSSRDRGNTEAFF. CDR3 sequence (DNA): TGTGCCAGCAGTTCCCGGGACAGGGGGAACACTGAAGCTTTCTTT.

The chain employs TRBV5-6 and TRBJ1-2, with 7 positions matching TRBD1. V lost 4 bases, J lost 7 bases, and 7 bases stayed unmatched. The CDR3 runs 13 residues. Germline V gives CDR1 SGHDT, CDR2 YYEEEE. CDR3 protein: CASSVTGAGGYTF. CDR3 in DNA: TGTGCCAGCAGCGTTACAGGGGCGGGTGGCTACACCTTC.

The chain is built from TRBV6-1 and TRBJ1-1; no definite D call. V was shortened by 4 bases and J by 11 bases, with 20 bases between the two germline ends. The CDR3 runs to 14 residues. The V gene's germline CDR1 is MNHNS and CDR2 SASEGT. The chain's CDR3 is CASSARQAEAEAFF. The CDR3, as DNA: TGTGCCAGCAGTGCGCGACAAGCGGAGGCCGAGGCTTTCTTT.

V is TRBV13 and J is TRBJ2-7; TRBD1 agrees at 7 bases. The CDR3 length is 14 residues. V lost 3 bases, J lost 0 bases, and 2 bases stayed unmatched. Germline V gene sequence: CDR1 PRHDT, CDR2 FYEKMQ (reference sequence). CDR3 DNA: TGTGCCAGCAGCTTCCGGGACAGCTCCTACGAGCAGTACTTC. It encodes CASSFRDSSYEQYF.

In this sample, this clone turned up once. The chain couples TRBV7-2 to TRBJ2-7; weak D call: TRBD1 (5 bases). CDR3 size: 14 residues. The V gene's germline CDR1 is SGHTA and CDR2 FQGNSA. Trimming removed 2 bases at V and 7 bases at J, with 15 bases between. The CDR3 loop is CASSLLGPLGEQYF. Here the CDR3 DNA reads TGTGCCAGCAGCTTACTGGGGCCCTTAGGAGAGCAGTACTTC.

Written as DNA, the CDR3 is TGTGCCAGCAGGGCTAGCGGGAATGAGCAGTTCTTC. It encodes CASRASGNEQFF. The chain is built from TRBV11-2 and TRBJ2-1; 8 bases map to TRBD2. CDR1 SGHAT and CDR2 FQNNGV come from the germline V gene. The CDR3 length is 12 residues. Germline trimming cut 6 bases from V and 7 bases from J; bases unmatched to any gene: 2.

The chain links TRBV27 to TRBJ2-1; 7 bases line up with TRBD2. CDR1 and CDR2 (germline): MNHEY, SMNVEV (reference sequence). V dropped 4 bases and J dropped 0; count of bases not matched to a gene: 3. This CDR3 has 15 amino acids. Here the CDR3 reads CASSSGGSSYNEQFF. The CDR3 bases are TGTGCCAGCAGTTCGGGGGGTAGCTCCTACAATGAGCAGTTCTTC.

The V and J genes are TRBV7-9 and TRBJ1-2; D remains ambiguous. This CDR3 has 13 residues. The V end was cut by 3 bases, the J end by 6 bases, with 11 bases between. Germline V CDR1 and CDR2: SEHNR, FQNEAQ (reference sequence). The CDR3 coding sequence is TGTGCCAGCAGCTTCAATCTAATAAATGGCTACACCTTC. It translates to CASSFNLINGYTF.

V is TRBV28 and J is TRBJ2-1, with D maybe TRBD2 (5 bases). Germline V gene sequence: CDR1 MDHEN, CDR2 SYDVKM. V was clipped by 3 bases and J by 5 bases, with 14 bases between them. CDR3 length: 15 residues. The CDR3 is CASSFSWETHNEQFF. The CDR3 DNA reads TGTGCCAGCAGTTTTTCGTGGGAGACGCACAATGAGCAGTTCTTC.

The gene calls are TRBV29-1 and TRBJ2-7; D may be TRBD1 (6 bases). CDR1 is SQVTM and CDR2 is ANQGSEA in the germline V gene. V shed 7 bases and J shed 9 bases, with 22 bases lying between them. This CDR3 spans 13 amino acids. The CDR3 DNA is TGCAGCGCCAGCGAAGGGGGAAGTCTTGGGCAGTACTTC. It translates to CSASEGGSLGQYF.

The chain uses TRBV7-9 and TRBJ2-5; D may be TRBD2 (5 bases). From germline, CDR1 is SEHNR and CDR2 FQNEAQ (reference sequence). This CDR3 has 16 residues. The V end was cut by 4 bases, the J end by 1 base, with 16 bases between. CDR3 loop: CASSSAPSGIQETQYF. The CDR3 DNA follows: TGTGCCAGCAGCTCCGCTCCCTCCGGGATCCAAGAGACCCAGTACTTC.

This chain uses TRBV19 with TRBJ2-7, with 11 bases lining up with TRBD2. The CDR3 has 14 residues. Trimming cost V 6 bases and J 5 bases; bases outside gene matches: 6. Germline-derived CDR1 and CDR2 are LNHDA and SQIVND (reference sequence). CDR3 sequence reads: CASSTRGLADEQYF. CDR3 nucleotide sequence: TGTGCCAGTAGCACTCGGGGACTAGCGGACGAGCAGTACTTC.

This clone has only one observation. The chain links TRBV28 to TRBJ2-5; either TRBD1 or TRBD2 may supply D (6 bases each). The CDR3 runs 15 residues. Trimming removed 6 bases from V and 4 bases from J, with 18 bases in between. From germline, CDR1 is MDHEN and CDR2 SYDVKM. This CDR3 is CASRDRDWGAETQYF. In DNA form, the CDR3 reads TGTGCCAGCAGAGATAGGGACTGGGGGGCAGAGACCCAGTACTTC.

The chain employs TRBV13 and TRBJ2-7, with D possibly being TRBD2 (6 bases). Germline CDR1 is PRHDT and CDR2 is FYEKMQ (reference sequence). CDR3 length equals 15 residues. The V end was cut by 0 bases, the J end by 0 bases, with 9 bases between. CDR3 nucleotide sequence: TGTGCCAGCAGCTTAGGCGCGGGACCCTCCTACGAGCAGTACTTC. Encoded protein: CASSLGAGPSYEQYF.

The chain uses TRBV7-2 and TRBJ2-7; TRBD2 matches at 7 bases. This CDR3 spans 15 amino acids. J gave up 3 bases and V 1 base, and 6 bases lay outside the gene matches. The germline V gene has CDR1 SGHTA and CDR2 FQGNSA. The CDR3 DNA is TGTGCCAGCAGCTTAGGCGGGGGAGGGAACTACGAGCAGTACTTC. Protein sequence: CASSLGGGGNYEQYF.

For this clone: This sample also contains other DNA sequences that code for the same CDR3. The chain combines TRBV7-9 with TRBJ2-1; 7 bases agree with TRBD2. Germline V gene lookup returns CDR1 SEHNR and CDR2 FQNEAQ (reference sequence). The CDR3 has 14 residues. Trimming removed 5 bases from V and 1 base from J; junction bases left unmatched: 2. Here the CDR3 DNA reads TGTGCCAGCAGCCTCGGGGGGTCCTACAATGAGCAGTTCTTC. Protein product: CASSLGGSYNEQFF.